This T cell receptor (beta chain) was profiled in a study of blood T cell repertoires in COVID-19. Germline trimming cut 2 bases from V and 7 bases from J; bases unmatched to any gene: 10. Germline lookup yields CDR1 MNHEY and CDR2 SVGEGT. The CDR3 length is 15 residues. Original analysis: Quantification of nucleated cells was approximated via reference gene primer amplification. Some clones are missing from TCRdb's copy, which holds only in-frame ones; the method was immunoSEQ multiplex PCR. The DNA was the basis for D and trimming; V, J and clone size are from that table. The repertoire holds around 130,000 clones, with about 80% as singletons.

This chain links TRBV6-2 or TRBV6-3 with TRBJ1-1, with 7 positions matching TRBD1. The sequence came from a woman aged 55-70 years with acute or convalescent COVID-19. Material: peripheral blood. This CDR3 reads CASSYGPTGVIEAFF. DNA of the CDR3: TGTGCCAGCAGTTACGGTCCCACAGGGGTAATTGAAGCTTTCTTT.